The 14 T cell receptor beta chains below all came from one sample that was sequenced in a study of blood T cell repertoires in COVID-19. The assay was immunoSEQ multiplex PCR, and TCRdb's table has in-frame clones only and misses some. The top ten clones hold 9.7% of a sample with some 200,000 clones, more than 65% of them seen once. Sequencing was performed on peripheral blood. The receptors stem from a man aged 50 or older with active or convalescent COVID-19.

CDR3 sequence (DNA): TGTGCCAGCACCATCACAGGTTCCTACGAGCAGTACGTC. This encodes CASTITGSYEQYV. The chain uses TRBV11-2 and TRBJ2-7; maybe TRBD1 (5 bases). The CDR3 length is 13 residues. The V end lost 7 bases, the J end lost 1 base, and 11 bases lay between the germline ends. Germline loops: CDR1 SGHAT, CDR2 FQNNGV.

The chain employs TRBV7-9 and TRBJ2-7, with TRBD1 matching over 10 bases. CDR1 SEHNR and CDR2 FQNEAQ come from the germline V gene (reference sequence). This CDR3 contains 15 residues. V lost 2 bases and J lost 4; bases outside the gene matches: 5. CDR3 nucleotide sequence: TGTGCCAGCAGCTTATCCCCGGGACAGGGGTACGAGCAGTACTTC. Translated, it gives CASSLSPGQGYEQYF.

In nucleotides, the CDR3 is TGTGCCAGCAGTGTTACAGGGGCTTCACCCCTCCACTTT. Its protein is CASSVTGASPLHF. The chain uses TRBV2 and TRBJ1-6; TRBD1 agrees at 7 bases. V shed 4 bases and J 9 bases; nucleotides not matched to a gene: 3. Germline V lookup: CDR1 SNHLY, CDR2 FYNNEI. CDR3 length: 13 residues.

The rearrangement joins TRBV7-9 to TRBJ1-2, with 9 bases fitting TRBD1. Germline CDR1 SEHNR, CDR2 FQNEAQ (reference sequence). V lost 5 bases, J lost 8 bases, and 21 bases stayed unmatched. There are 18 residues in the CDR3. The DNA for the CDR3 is TGTGCCAGCAGCGTAGAAGGGCCCCCGGGTGGGACAGGGCTGGGCTACACCTTC. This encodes CASSVEGPPGGTGLGYTF.

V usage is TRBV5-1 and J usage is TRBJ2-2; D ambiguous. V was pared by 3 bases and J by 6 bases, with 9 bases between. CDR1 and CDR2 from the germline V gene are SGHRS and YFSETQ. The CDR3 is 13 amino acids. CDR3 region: CASSYLVAGELFF. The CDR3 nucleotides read TGCGCCAGCAGCTATTTAGTGGCCGGGGAGCTGTTTTTT.

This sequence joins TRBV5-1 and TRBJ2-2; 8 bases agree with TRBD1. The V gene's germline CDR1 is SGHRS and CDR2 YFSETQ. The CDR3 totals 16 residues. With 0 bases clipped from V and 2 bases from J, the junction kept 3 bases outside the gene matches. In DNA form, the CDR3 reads TGCGCCAGCAGCTTGGCTGGACAGGGAAACACCGGGGAGCTGTTTTTT. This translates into CASSLAGQGNTGELFF.

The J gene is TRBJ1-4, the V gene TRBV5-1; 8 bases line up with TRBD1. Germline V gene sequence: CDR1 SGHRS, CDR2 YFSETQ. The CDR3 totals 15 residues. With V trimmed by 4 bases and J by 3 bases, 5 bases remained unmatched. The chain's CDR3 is CASSQGTGANEKLFF. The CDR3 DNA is TGCGCCAGCAGCCAGGGGACAGGCGCTAATGAAAAACTGTTTTTT.

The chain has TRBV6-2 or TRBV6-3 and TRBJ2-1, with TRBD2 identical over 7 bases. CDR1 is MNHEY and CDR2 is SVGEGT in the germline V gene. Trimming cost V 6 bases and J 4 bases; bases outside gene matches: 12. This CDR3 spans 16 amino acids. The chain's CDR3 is CASSNPQTSPYNEQFF. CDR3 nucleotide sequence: TGTGCCAGCAGCAACCCCCAGACTAGCCCGTACAATGAGCAGTTCTTC.

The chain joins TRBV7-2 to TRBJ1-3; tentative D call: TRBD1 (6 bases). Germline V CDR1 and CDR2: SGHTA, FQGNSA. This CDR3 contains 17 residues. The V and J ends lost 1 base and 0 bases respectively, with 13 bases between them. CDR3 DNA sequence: TGTGCCAGCAGCTTAGTTCCGGGACATAACTCTGGAAACACCATATATTTT. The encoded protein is CASSLVPGHNSGNTIYF.

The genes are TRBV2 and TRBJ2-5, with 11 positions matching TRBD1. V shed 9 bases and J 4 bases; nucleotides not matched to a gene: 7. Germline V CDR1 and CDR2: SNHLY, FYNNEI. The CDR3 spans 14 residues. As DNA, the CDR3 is TGTGCCAGTGGCCGGGACAGGGGGTTAGAGACCCAGTACTTC. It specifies CASGRDRGLETQYF.

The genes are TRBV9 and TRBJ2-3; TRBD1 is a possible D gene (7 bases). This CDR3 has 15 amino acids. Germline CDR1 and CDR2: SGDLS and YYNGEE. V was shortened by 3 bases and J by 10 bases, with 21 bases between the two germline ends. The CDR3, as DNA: TGTGCCAGCAGCGAGCAGGGGGGCCTATACTCTGCGCAGTATTTT. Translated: CASSEQGGLYSAQYF. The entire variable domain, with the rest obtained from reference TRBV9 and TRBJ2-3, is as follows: DSGVTQTPKHLITATGQRVTLRCSPRSGDLSVYWYQQSLDQGLQFLIQYYNGEERAKGNILERFSAQQFPDLHSELNLSSLELGDSALYFCASSEQGGLYSAQYFGPGTRLTVL.

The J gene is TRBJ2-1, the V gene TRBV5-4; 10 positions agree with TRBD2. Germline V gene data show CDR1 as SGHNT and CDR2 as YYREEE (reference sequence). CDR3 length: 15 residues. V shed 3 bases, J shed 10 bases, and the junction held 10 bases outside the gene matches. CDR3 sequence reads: CASSSLLAGTQEQFF. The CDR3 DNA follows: TGTGCCAGCAGCTCTTTACTAGCGGGGACCCAGGAGCAGTTCTTC.

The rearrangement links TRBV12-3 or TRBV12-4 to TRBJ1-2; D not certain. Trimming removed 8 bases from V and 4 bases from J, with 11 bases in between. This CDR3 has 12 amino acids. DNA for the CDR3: TGTGCCAGCTCCGACGGGAGCTATGGCTACACCTTC. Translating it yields CASSDGSYGYTF.

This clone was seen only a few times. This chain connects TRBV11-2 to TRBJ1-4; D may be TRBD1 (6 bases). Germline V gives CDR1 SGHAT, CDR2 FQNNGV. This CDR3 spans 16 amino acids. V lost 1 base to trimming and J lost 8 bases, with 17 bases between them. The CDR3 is CASSLGIWGLGEKLFF. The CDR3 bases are TGTGCCAGCAGCTTAGGGATCTGGGGGCTTGGGGAAAAACTGTTTTTT.